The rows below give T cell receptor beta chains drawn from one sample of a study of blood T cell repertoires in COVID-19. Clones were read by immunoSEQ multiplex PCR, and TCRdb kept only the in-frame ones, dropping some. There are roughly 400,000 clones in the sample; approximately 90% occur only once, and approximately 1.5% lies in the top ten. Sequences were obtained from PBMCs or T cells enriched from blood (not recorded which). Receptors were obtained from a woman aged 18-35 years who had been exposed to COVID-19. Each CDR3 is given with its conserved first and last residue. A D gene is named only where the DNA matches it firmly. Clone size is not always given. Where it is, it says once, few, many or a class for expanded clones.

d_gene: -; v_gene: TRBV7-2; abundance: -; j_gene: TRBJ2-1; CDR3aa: CASSLSSSDYNEQFF; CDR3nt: TGTGCCAGCAGCTTAAGTTCTAGCGACTACAATGAGCAGTTCTTC
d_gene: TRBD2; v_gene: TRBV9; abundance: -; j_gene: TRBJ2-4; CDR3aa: CASSAGGGSKNIQYF; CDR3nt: TGTGCCAGCAGCGCGGGGGGAGGGTCCAAAAACATTCAGTACTTC
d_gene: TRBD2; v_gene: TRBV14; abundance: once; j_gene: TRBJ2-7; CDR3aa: CASSQDSGLAGYEQYF; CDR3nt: TGTGCCAGCAGCCAAGATTCGGGACTAGCGGGCTACGAGCAGTACTTC
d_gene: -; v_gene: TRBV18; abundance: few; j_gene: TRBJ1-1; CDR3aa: CASSPGPYNTEAFF; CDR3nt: TGTGCCAGCTCACCCGGTCCCTATAACACTGAAGCTTTCTTT
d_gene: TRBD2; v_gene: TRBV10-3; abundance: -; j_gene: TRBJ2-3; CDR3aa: CATRTSGGQDTQYF; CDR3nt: TGTGCCACCCGGACTAGCGGGGGACAAGATACGCAGTATTTT
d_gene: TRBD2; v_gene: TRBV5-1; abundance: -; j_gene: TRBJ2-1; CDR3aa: CASSLPGLAGGYNEQFF; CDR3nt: TGCGCCAGCAGCTTGCCCGGACTAGCGGGGGGATACAATGAGCAGTTCTTC
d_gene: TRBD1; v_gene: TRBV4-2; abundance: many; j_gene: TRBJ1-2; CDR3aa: CASSQNRQGIIQGYTF; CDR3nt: TGTGCCAGCAGCCAAAACCGACAGGGAATAATTCAAGGCTACACCTTC
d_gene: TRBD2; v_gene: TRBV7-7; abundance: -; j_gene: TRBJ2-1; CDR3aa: CASSLYYPGAGGTSEQFF; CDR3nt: TGTGCCAGCAGCTTATATTACCCGGGCGCGGGAGGTACTAGTGAGCAGTTCTTC
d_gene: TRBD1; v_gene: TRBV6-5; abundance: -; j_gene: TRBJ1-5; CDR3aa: CASRPVRDRVGPQHF; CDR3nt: TGTGCCAGCAGGCCTGTCCGGGACAGGGTCGGGCCCCAGCATTTT
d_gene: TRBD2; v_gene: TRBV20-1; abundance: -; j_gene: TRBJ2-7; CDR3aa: CSASYFFSGLDSYEQYF; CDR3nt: TGCAGTGCTAGTTATTTCTTTTCGGGACTAGACTCCTACGAGCAGTACTTC
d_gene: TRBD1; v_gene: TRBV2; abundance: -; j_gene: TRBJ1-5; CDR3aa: CASTKDRGNQPQHF; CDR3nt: TGTGCCAGCACCAAGGACAGGGGCAATCAGCCCCAGCATTTT
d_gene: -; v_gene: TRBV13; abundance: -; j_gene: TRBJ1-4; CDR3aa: CASSLRVGRSGAEKLFF; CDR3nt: TGTGCCAGCAGCTTAAGGGTGGGGAGGTCCGGGGCTGAAAAACTGTTTTTT
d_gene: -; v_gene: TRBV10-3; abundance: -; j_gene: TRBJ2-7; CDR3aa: CAISEVSSYEQYF; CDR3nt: TGTGCCATCAGTGAAGTGAGCTCCTACGAGCAGTACTTC
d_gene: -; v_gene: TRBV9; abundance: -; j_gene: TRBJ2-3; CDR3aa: CASSAKTDTTDTQYF; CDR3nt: TGTGCCAGCAGCGCGAAAACGGACACGACAGATACGCAGTATTTT